These 22 T cell receptor beta chains originate from one sample sequenced in a study of cytomegalovirus exposure and HLA in healthy donors. The PCR ran on 60 Vbeta and 13 Jbeta primers. This table comes from immunoSEQ multiplex PCR, and its TCRdb copy is limited to in-frame clones, with some not included. Of over 130,000 clones listed, roughly 77% are singletons. The sequencing input was PBMCs. These receptors originate from a human donor in good health.

V is TRBV4-2 and J is TRBJ2-1; D gene unclear. The V end was cut by 1 base, the J end by 7 bases, with 11 bases between. The CDR3 sequence is 14 residues long. Germline lookup yields CDR1 LGHNA and CDR2 YNFKEQ. CDR3 in amino acids: CASSQGYPGNEQFF. CDR3 nucleotide sequence: TGTGCCAGCAGCCAAGGCTACCCCGGGAATGAGCAGTTCTTC.

The chain uses TRBV7-8 and TRBJ2-7, with 8 nucleotides matching TRBD1. The V segment lost 1 base and the J segment 2 bases; nucleotides outside the gene matches: 7. The CDR3 runs to 16 residues. The germline V gene encodes CDR1 SGHVS and CDR2 FQNEAQ. The CDR3 coding sequence is TGTGCCAGCAGCTTAGAGGTGGGACAGGCAACCTACGAGCAGTACTTC. This sequence encodes CASSLEVGQATYEQYF.

The chain employs TRBV2 and TRBJ2-4; D possibly corresponds to TRBD2 (7 bases). The CDR3 totals 16 residues. V dropped 6 bases and J dropped 6 bases, with 21 bases sitting between them. Germline-derived CDR1 and CDR2 are SNHLY and FYNNEI. The CDR3 is CASSLIGGGGGNIQYF. The CDR3 DNA sequence: TGTGCCAGCAGCCTAATTGGGGGGGGCGGCGGAAACATTCAGTACTTC.

The V call is TRBV7-8, the J call TRBJ2-2, with 7 bases identical to TRBD2. CDR3 length: 16 residues. CDR1 and CDR2 (germline): SGHVS, FQNEAQ. With 1 base clipped from V and 1 base from J, the junction kept 3 bases outside the gene matches. CDR3 residues: CASSLGRGMNTGELFF. The CDR3 DNA sequence: TGTGCCAGCAGCTTAGGGCGGGGGATGAACACCGGGGAGCTGTTTTTT.

The V and J genes are TRBV28 and TRBJ2-1; TRBD2 matches at 9 bases. Trimming took 4 bases from V and 2 from J; bases not matched to a gene: 6. CDR3 length: 16 amino acids. CDR1 is MDHEN, CDR2 SYDVKM, per germline. The DNA of the CDR3 is TGTGCCAGCAGTTCCGTTAGCGGGGGAGCCTACAATGAGCAGTTCTTC. Residues: CASSSVSGGAYNEQFF. The full variable domain, in which reference TRBV28 and TRBJ2-1 provide the parts outside the CDR3, is DVKVTQSSRYLVKRTGEKVFLECVQDMDHENMFWYRQDPGLGLRLIYFSYDVKMKEKGDIPEGYSVSREKKERFSLILESASTNQTSMYLCASSSVSGGAYNEQFFGPGTRLTVL.

The chain links TRBV5-1 to TRBJ1-1; tentatively, D is TRBD1 (5 bases). CDR3 length: 14 residues. V lost 0 bases and J 5 bases, leaving 11 bases between the germline ends. Per germline, CDR1 SGHRS and CDR2 YFSETQ. CDR3 bases: TGCGCCAGCAGCTTGGGTGTGGGGGGGACTGAAGCTTTCTTT. Protein: CASSLGVGGTEAFF.

The V and J genes are TRBV27 and TRBJ2-5; D may be TRBD2 (7 bases). Germline-derived CDR1 and CDR2 are MNHEY and SMNVEV (reference sequence). Trimming removed 4 bases at V and 5 bases at J, with 20 bases between. The CDR3 sequence is 16 residues long. The CDR3 DNA reads TGTGCCAGCAGTTACCTTAGAGGGGGGGGGAGGGAGACCCAGTACTTC. This gives the protein CASSYLRGGGRETQYF.

V and J are TRBV5-6 and TRBJ1-4; D gene uncertain. From germline, CDR1 is SGHDT and CDR2 YYEEEE. CDR3 length: 15 amino acids. The V and J ends lost 0 bases and 3 bases respectively, with 9 bases between them. This CDR3 reads CASSLGRPANEKLFF. CDR3 coding DNA: TGTGCCAGCAGCTTGGGCAGGCCAGCTAATGAAAAACTGTTTTTT.

This chain connects TRBV9 to TRBJ1-2; D is possibly TRBD1 (5 bases). The CDR3 extends over 15 amino acids. Trimming took off 3 bases at V and 2 bases at J, with 14 bases between the two ends. From germline, CDR1 is SGDLS and CDR2 YYNGEE. The CDR3 nucleotides read TGTGCCAGCAGCGGAAACAGGAAAACCAACTATGGCTACACCTTC. Protein sequence: CASSGNRKTNYGYTF. Using reference TRBV9 and TRBJ1-2 for the parts outside the CDR3, the full variable domain is DSGVTQTPKHLITATGQRVTLRCSPRSGDLSVYWYQQSLDQGLQFLIQYYNGEERAKGNILERFSAQQFPDLHSELNLSSLELGDSALYFCASSGNRKTNYGYTFGSGTRLTVV.

J is TRBJ1-5 and V is TRBV25-1; TRBD1 might be the D (5 bases). Trimming shortened V by 6 bases and J by 4 bases, and 13 bases separated the two germline ends. This CDR3 comprises 14 residues. Germline CDR1 reads MGHDK; CDR2 reads SYGVNS. CDR3 coding DNA: TGTGCCAGCAGCCAGGGTATTTGGAATCAGCCCCAGCATTTT. Its protein is CASSQGIWNQPQHF.

This clone showed up just once. An end of the junction does not agree with germline; a read error may underlie this. V and J are TRBV2 and TRBJ1-2; a weak D match, TRBD1 (5 bases). CDR3 length: 13 residues. Germline lookup yields CDR1 SNHLY and CDR2 FYNNEI. This CDR3 is CASRLQVSYGYPF. The CDR3 coding sequence is TGTGCCAGCAGGCTACAGGTTTCTTATGGCTACCCCTTC.

This chain connects TRBV9 to TRBJ1-2; TRBD1 matches at 7 bases. The V segment lost 3 bases and the J segment 7 bases; nucleotides outside the gene matches: 12. CDR1 and CDR2 (germline): SGDLS, YYNGEE. The CDR3 runs 15 residues. The CDR3 nucleotides are TGTGCCAGCAGCGCTCGGGACAGAATTGATTCTGGCTACACCTTC. This translates into CASSARDRIDSGYTF. The full variable domain, its missing parts supplied by reference TRBV9 and TRBJ1-2, is DSGVTQTPKHLITATGQRVTLRCSPRSGDLSVYWYQQSLDQGLQFLIQYYNGEERAKGNILERFSAQQFPDLHSELNLSSLELGDSALYFCASSARDRIDSGYTFGSGTRLTVV.

The rearrangement links TRBV5-1 to TRBJ1-1, with 7 nucleotides matching TRBD1. CDR3 length: 16 amino acids. Germline V gene data show CDR1 as SGHRS and CDR2 as YFSETQ. Losses at the gene ends were 0 bases for V and 0 bases for J; bases not matched to a gene: 5. CDR3 nucleotide sequence: TGCGCCAGCAGCTTGGTTGCAGGGGGGATGAACACTGAAGCTTTCTTT. Its protein product is CASSLVAGGMNTEAFF.

The chain joins TRBV19 to TRBJ1-3; 7 nucleotides match TRBD1. V shed 3 bases, J shed 0 bases, and the junction held 11 bases outside the gene matches. Germline lookup yields CDR1 LNHDA and CDR2 SQIVND (reference sequence). CDR3 size: 18 residues. The CDR3 spells CASSISGQNIISGNTIYF. The CDR3 DNA reads TGTGCCAGTAGTATTTCGGGACAGAATATAATCTCTGGAAACACCATATATTTT.

This chain joins TRBV18 and TRBJ2-2; a possible D gene is TRBD2 (5 bases). The CDR3 extends over 16 amino acids. Trimming left V 0 bases short and J 1 base short, with 9 bases between. CDR1 and CDR2 (germline): KGHSH, LQKENI. CDR3: CASSPPRVRNTGELFF. In DNA form, the CDR3 reads TGTGCCAGCTCACCACCGAGGGTGAGGAACACCGGGGAGCTGTTTTTT.

This clone appeared a few times. CDR3 sequence reads: CASSTSGHRWDEQFF. For the CDR3, the DNA is TGTGCCAGCAGTACAAGCGGCCATCGCTGGGATGAGCAGTTCTTC. The chain is built from TRBV6-5 and TRBJ2-1; TRBD2 is a possible D gene (5 bases). The CDR3 loop spans 15 amino acids. Trimming removed 5 bases at V and 8 bases at J, with 19 bases between. CDR1 and CDR2 from the germline V gene are MNHEY and SVGAGI.

This chain joins TRBV10-3 and TRBJ1-3; 8 positions match TRBD1. Germline assignment: CDR1 ENHRY and CDR2 SYGVKD. The CDR3 covers 14 residues. Trimming took 5 bases from V and 2 from J; bases not matched to a gene: 2. The CDR3 DNA reads as TGTGCCATCAGTCAGGGGGCGACTGGAAACACCATATATTTT. Translating it yields CAISQGATGNTIYF.

The chain has TRBV27 and TRBJ2-2, with D possibly being TRBD2 (5 bases). Between the trimmed V and J ends, which lost 6 bases and 4 bases, there was a span of 12 bases. The CDR3 is made up of 14 amino acids. Germline V gene data show CDR1 as MNHEY and CDR2 as SMNVEV (reference sequence). The CDR3 is CASRREIGTGELFF. The CDR3 coding sequence is TGTGCCAGCAGGAGGGAGATTGGCACCGGGGAGCTGTTTTTT.

This clone was found a few times. The J gene is TRBJ1-1, the V gene TRBV6-5; 7 positions match TRBD1. Per germline, CDR1 MNHEY and CDR2 SVGAGI. J was trimmed by 1 base and V by 6 bases; bases with no gene match: 2. CDR3 length: 13 residues. The CDR3 coding sequence is TGTGCCAGCAGACAGGGGCGGAACACTGAAGCTTTCTTT. Translating gives CASRQGRNTEAFF.

The chain couples TRBV6-6 to TRBJ2-2; D perhaps matches TRBD1 (6 bases). Germline V gives CDR1 MNHNY, CDR2 SVGAGI (reference sequence). The CDR3 runs 16 residues. The V gene lost 5 bases and the J gene lost 0 bases, with 13 bases spanning the gap. CDR3 region: CASSRRGPANTGELFF. The CDR3 bases are TGTGCCAGCAGTCGCAGGGGACCTGCGAACACCGGGGAGCTGTTTTTT.

The CDR3 sequence: CAIIPGLSLGYTF. The CDR3 DNA reads TGTGCCATCATCCCGGGACTAAGTTTGGGCTACACCTTC. V is TRBV10-3 and J is TRBJ1-2; TRBD1 might be the D (5 bases). Germline V CDR1 and CDR2: ENHRY, SYGVKD. Trimming took off 7 bases at V and 8 bases at J, with 17 bases between the two ends. There are 13 residues in the CDR3.

CDR3 sequence reads: CAWSVRGRGLLNEQFF. The CDR3 region has the DNA TGTGCCTGGAGTGTAAGGGGCAGGGGGCTACTCAATGAGCAGTTCTTC. This chain connects TRBV30 to TRBJ2-1, with 8 bases that match TRBD1. CDR3 length: 16 residues. With V trimmed by 0 bases and J by 6 bases, 10 bases remained unmatched. Germline V gene data show CDR1 as GTSNPN and CDR2 as SVGIG (reference sequence).